The present entry profiles one TCR beta chain with its context. The record originates from a study of T-cell memory formation after mild COVID-19. TCR alpha and TCR beta cDNA libraries carrying sample barcodes and UMIs were produced by 5'RACE using constant-segment primers. TCRdb reprocessed the 5' RACE reads with MiXCR, giving one entry per CDR3 protein. The profile shows over 300,000 distinct CDR3 sequences, 20% to 25% of them singletons. CDR1 MNHNS and CDR2 SASEGT come from the germline V gene. The CDR3 is made up of 14 amino acids. Trimming left V 6 bases short and J 0 bases short, with 6 bases between.

The sequencing sample was made of PBMCs or a T cell subset sorted from them (not recorded which). The V and J genes are TRBV6-1 and TRBJ1-6, with D unclear. The origin of this receptor is a man aged 18 to 30 who had mild COVID-19 (a few samples of this study predate the infection). Cell type and time point are not known. The CDR3 reads CASRLSSYNSPLHF. The CDR3 region has the DNA TGTGCCAGCAGGCTGAGCTCCTATAATTCACCCCTCCACTTT.